Following are 7 T cell receptor beta chains from one sample sequenced in a study of control samples from healthy donors and cancer patients. Profiled with immunoSEQ multiplex PCR; TCRdb holds only in-frame clones, not every one. The profile shows 100,000 to 150,000 clones, more than 90% of them singletons. Sequenced: blood. Receptors were obtained from a man aged 18 to 35 in good health.

This sequence joins TRBV16 and TRBJ1-6; tentative D call: TRBD1 (6 bases). The CDR3 has 18 amino acids. Between the trimmed V and J ends, which lost 0 bases and 8 bases, there was a span of 20 bases. Germline-derived CDR1 and CDR2 are KGHSY and FQNENV. The CDR3: CASSQSGRGAPADSPLHF. CDR3 in DNA: TGTGCCAGCAGCCAATCGGGAAGGGGGGCGCCCGCAGATTCACCCCTCCACTTT.

The chain combines TRBV9 with TRBJ2-7, with 9 bases lining up with TRBD1. V dropped 3 bases and J dropped 1; count of bases not matched to a gene: 5. This CDR3 spans 15 amino acids. The V gene's germline CDR1 is SGDLS and CDR2 YYNGEE. CDR3 DNA: TGTGCCAGCAGCGCCGGGACAGGGAGATCCTACGAGCAGTACTTC. It specifies CASSAGTGRSYEQYF.

This chain connects TRBV18 to TRBJ2-3; 8 bases map to TRBD2. This CDR3 is 15 amino acids long. Germline V gene data show CDR1 as KGHSH and CDR2 as LQKENI. V trimming: 2 bases; J trimming: 4 bases; junction bases outside the gene matches: 5. CDR3 in amino acids: CASSPGSGGADTQYF. The CDR3 nucleotides read TGTGCCAGCTCACCAGGTTCCGGGGGGGCAGATACGCAGTATTTT. Full variable domain (remainder filled in from reference TRBV18 and TRBJ2-3): NAGVMQNPRHLVRRRGQEARLRCSPMKGHSHVYWYRQLPEEGLKFMVYLQKENIIDESGMPKERFSAEFPKEGPSILRIQQVVRGDSAAYFCASSPGSGGADTQYFGPGTRLTVL.

The V call is TRBV11-3, the J call TRBJ2-5, with TRBD2 matching 7 bases. Germline trimming cut 3 bases from V and 2 bases from J; bases unmatched to any gene: 3. CDR1 is SGHNT, CDR2 YENEEA, per germline. The CDR3 covers 14 residues. DNA of the CDR3: TGTGCCAGCAGCTTTGGGGGGGTACAAGAGACCCAGTACTTC. Translating it yields CASSFGGVQETQYF.

The rearrangement links TRBV7-9 to TRBJ1-5; D remains unclear. Deletions cut 7 bases from V and 8 bases from J, with 15 bases between. CDR3 length equals 13 residues. From germline, CDR1 is SEHNR and CDR2 FQNEAQ (reference sequence). The CDR3 here is CASKGRGEEPQHF. CDR3 sequence (DNA): TGTGCCAGCAAAGGGCGTGGGGAGGAGCCCCAGCATTTT.

This chain connects TRBV9 to TRBJ2-7; 8 nucleotides agree with TRBD2. Germline V gene data show CDR1 as SGDLS and CDR2 as YYNGEE. The CDR3 sequence is 17 residues long. Germline trimming cut 3 bases from V and 3 bases from J; bases unmatched to any gene: 14. As DNA, the CDR3 is TGTGCCAGCAGCGCGGTCCCTACTAGCGGAATTATCTACGAGCAGTACTTC. As protein: CASSAVPTSGIIYEQYF.

The chain recombines TRBV6-6 with TRBJ1-1; possible D gene TRBD1, 6 bases. V was trimmed by 4 bases and J by 8 bases, leaving 17 bases between them. The germline gives CDR1 MNHNY, CDR2 SVGAGI (reference sequence). The CDR3 has 14 residues. CDR3 bases: TGTGCCAGCAGTTCTCCTCAACAGGGAAGGGAAGCTTTCTTT. This encodes CASSSPQQGREAFF.